The clone carrying this T cell receptor (beta chain) showed up just a few times. The sample is drawn from a study of cytomegalovirus exposure and HLA in healthy donors. The PCR contained 60 Vbeta and 13 Jbeta primers. Sequenced by immunoSEQ multiplex PCR; TCRdb stores in-frame clones only, minus some. The sample yields about 140,000 clones, 60% to 80% seen once. Sequencing input: PBMCs. The TCR sequence derives from a female donor in good health and CMV-seronegative.

CDR3 in amino acids: CASSLSQGTEAFF. CDR3 in DNA: TGCGCCAGCAGCTTGAGTCAGGGCACTGAAGCTTTCTTT. This chain links TRBV5-1 with TRBJ1-1, with D perhaps TRBD1 (5 bases). V shed 1 base and J shed 4 bases, with 8 bases lying between them. Germline V lookup: CDR1 SGHRS, CDR2 YFSETQ. The CDR3 covers 13 residues.